This entry lists 19 T cell receptor beta chains sequenced from one sample in a study of cytomegalovirus exposure and HLA in healthy donors. PCR primers comprised 60 Vbeta and 13 Jbeta primers. Only in-frame clones appear in the TCRdb table, and some are missing; sequencing was by immunoSEQ multiplex PCR. The sample shows tens of thousands of clones, over 40% of them seen only once. Input material: PBMCs. The receptor set was obtained from a woman aged 40 to 49 in good health and CMV-seropositive.

The chain carries TRBV5-4 and TRBJ2-3; 8 bases are shared with TRBD1. With 3 bases clipped from V and 3 bases from J, the junction kept 6 bases outside the gene matches. The CDR3 has 15 residues. Germline CDR1 SGHNT, CDR2 YYREEE (reference sequence). The CDR3 loop reads CASSSPGGATDTQYF. The CDR3 nucleotides are TGTGCCAGCAGCTCCCCAGGGGGCGCGACAGATACGCAGTATTTT.

Concerning this clone: One junction end does not reproduce the germline sequence, and a read error may be involved. Other DNA sequences in the same sample also yield this CDR3. This chain joins TRBV10-3 and TRBJ1-6; no clear D. This CDR3 contains 13 residues. CDR1 ENHRY and CDR2 SYGVKD come from the germline V gene. The CDR3 nucleotides are TGTGCCTCCCACCGGGAACGAACTTCACCCCTCCACTTC. Translating gives CASHRERTSPLHF.

The chain recombines TRBV19 with TRBJ2-1, with a weak D call TRBD1 (6 bases). Looked up from germline, CDR1 is LNHDA and CDR2 is SQIVND (reference sequence). This CDR3 contains 14 residues. The germline V and J ends were trimmed by 8 bases and 0 bases, with 11 bases remaining between them. CDR3 sequence (DNA): TGTGCCAGTCAGAGGGGGTACTCCTACAATGAGCAGTTCTTC. It yields the protein CASQRGYSYNEQFF.

This clone has a handful of counts. The chain couples TRBV2 to TRBJ2-5; D perhaps matches TRBD2 (5 bases). The V end lost 2 bases, the J end lost 7 bases, and 14 bases lay between the germline ends. CDR1 SNHLY and CDR2 FYNNEI come from the germline V gene. There are 14 residues in the CDR3. DNA for the CDR3: TGTGCCAGCAGTGAATTCGCATCAGAGGGGACCCAGTACTTC. As protein: CASSEFASEGTQYF.

The chain combines TRBV5-1 with TRBJ1-1; the D is unclear. There are 14 residues in the CDR3. Trimming took 5 bases from V and 6 from J, leaving 17 bases between them. Germline assignment: CDR1 SGHRS and CDR2 YFSETQ. The CDR3 here is CASRYTDTAPEAFF. Written as DNA, the CDR3 is TGCGCCAGCAGGTATACAGATACAGCCCCTGAAGCTTTCTTT.

This clone was picked up a small number of times. The CDR3 loop reads CASGSRLGQTRYEQYF. The CDR3 DNA reads TGTGCCAGCGGGTCCCGGCTGGGGCAGACCCGATACGAGCAGTACTTC. This chain uses TRBV27 with TRBJ2-7; TRBD1 is a possible D gene (5 bases). V was shortened by 8 bases and J by 4 bases, with 24 bases between the two germline ends. The germline CDR1 and CDR2 sequences are MNHEY and SMNVEV (reference sequence). The CDR3 consists of 16 residues.

The V and J genes are TRBV30 and TRBJ1-1; D is unresolved. The CDR3 loop spans 14 amino acids. Germline lookup yields CDR1 GTSNPN and CDR2 SVGIG (reference sequence). V was pared by 0 bases and J by 5 bases, with 13 bases between. The CDR3 sequence: CAWSVYPGRTEAFF. CDR3 DNA: TGTGCCTGGAGTGTATACCCGGGTCGAACTGAAGCTTTCTTT.

This clone was detected a few times. The chain combines TRBV25-1 with TRBJ1-1; D is unresolved. With 2 bases removed from V and 0 bases from J, the gap between germline ends came to 7 bases. Germline lookup yields CDR1 MGHDK and CDR2 SYGVNS. This CDR3 contains 14 residues. CDR3 region: CASSERTLNTEAFF. Written as DNA, the CDR3 is TGTGCCAGCAGTGAACGGACTTTGAACACTGAAGCTTTCTTT.

This clone has just one count. The chain carries TRBV7-9 and TRBJ2-7; 8 bases align to TRBD2. This CDR3 spans 14 amino acids. The germline V gene encodes CDR1 SEHNR and CDR2 FQNEAQ (reference sequence). With V trimmed by 6 bases and J by 3 bases, 7 bases remained unmatched. Here the CDR3 DNA reads TGTGCCAGCAGGTCCGGGGGGGCTCTCTACGAGCAGTACTTC. Protein product: CASRSGGALYEQYF.

The J gene is TRBJ1-3, the V gene TRBV10-3; D is perhaps TRBD1 (5 bases). Germline CDR1 ENHRY, CDR2 SYGVKD. Between the trimmed V and J ends, which lost 0 bases and 4 bases, there was a span of 7 bases. This CDR3 region has 14 residues. The CDR3 DNA is TGTGCCATCAGTGAGTCGGGGCGCGGAAACACCATATATTTT. Translated: CAISESGRGNTIYF.

The chain links TRBV5-4 to TRBJ2-2, with D possibly TRBD2 on 6 matching bases. Trimming shortened V by 0 bases and J by 4 bases, and 10 bases separated the two germline ends. The CDR3 covers 15 residues. CDR1 is SGHNT and CDR2 is YYREEE in the germline V gene (reference sequence). In nucleotides, the CDR3 is TGTGCCAGCAGCTTGGATTGGACTATCACCGGGGAGCTGTTTTTT. The encoded protein is CASSLDWTITGELFF. Supplemented by reference TRBV5-4 and TRBJ2-2, the full variable domain reads ETGVTQSPTHLIKTRGQQVTLRCSSQSGHNTVSWYQQALGQGPQFIFQYYREEENGRGNFPPRFSGLQFPNYSSELNVNALELDDSALYLCASSLDWTITGELFFGEGSRLTVL.

The chain couples TRBV7-2 to TRBJ1-5; TRBD1 agrees at 8 bases. The germline CDR1 and CDR2 sequences are SGHTA and FQGNSA. This CDR3 has 16 amino acids. Trimming cost V 2 bases and J 4 bases; bases outside gene matches: 7. The chain's CDR3 is CASSLRAGTGNQPQHF. CDR3 nucleotides: TGTGCCAGCAGCTTACGAGCCGGGACAGGTAATCAGCCCCAGCATTTT.

This clone was detected only once. This chain connects TRBV7-9 to TRBJ2-4; the D is unclear. V lost 3 bases, J lost 9 bases, and 12 bases lay in between. The CDR3 length is 13 residues. Germline CDR1 reads SEHNR; CDR2 reads FQNEAQ (reference sequence). CDR3 loop: CASSLFTSPIQYF. The CDR3 DNA sequence: TGTGCCAGCAGCTTGTTTACATCCCCCATTCAGTACTTC.

V gene TRBV10-1 combines with J gene TRBJ2-3; 8 nucleotides line up with TRBD2. The length of the CDR3 is 14 residues. Germline CDR1 is WNHNN and CDR2 is SYGVQD (reference sequence). V lost 4 bases, J lost 0 bases, and 0 bases stayed unmatched. CDR3: CASSVAGSTDTQYF. CDR3 coding DNA: TGCGCCAGCAGTGTAGCGGGAAGCACAGATACGCAGTATTTT.

The chain has TRBV7-2 and TRBJ2-7; 9 bases fit TRBD1. CDR3 length equals 14 residues. CDR1 and CDR2 (germline): SGHTA, FQGNSA. V was clipped by 3 bases and J by 4 bases; unmatched bases: 4. In DNA, the CDR3 is TGTGCCAGCAGCTTTACAGGGGGCCGGTACGAGCAGTACTTC. Translation gives CASSFTGGRYEQYF.

This clone was seen a handful of times. The chain combines TRBV20-1 with TRBJ1-1, with 7 bases identical to TRBD1. Germline values: CDR1 DFQATT, CDR2 SNEGSKA (reference sequence). V dropped 6 bases and J dropped 6; count of bases not matched to a gene: 4. The CDR3 length is 11 residues. The CDR3 sequence: CSAAQGPEAFF. CDR3 coding DNA: TGCAGTGCAGCACAGGGGCCTGAAGCTTTCTTT.

The chain's CDR3 is CASSHPKGGKLYETQYF. The DNA for the CDR3 is TGCGCCAGCAGCCACCCCAAAGGGGGAAAATTATACGAGACCCAGTACTTC. The chain links TRBV4-1 to TRBJ2-5, with a weak D call TRBD1 (6 bases). Germline-derived CDR1 and CDR2 are MGHRA and YSYEKL. The V end was cut by 3 bases, the J end by 5 bases, with 22 bases between. The CDR3 is 17 residues long.

J is TRBJ1-6 and V is TRBV6-5; 10 nucleotides line up with TRBD1. Germline V gene data show CDR1 as MNHEY and CDR2 as SVGAGI. The ends lost 6 bases at V and 9 bases at J; junction bases unmatched: 8. The CDR3 spans 15 residues. In nucleotides, the CDR3 is TGTGCCAGCAGGATCTCGGGACAGGGGTCTTCACCCCTCCACTTT. Encoded protein: CASRISGQGSSPLHF.

The chain has TRBV10-3 and TRBJ2-7; D is unresolved. Germline V gene data show CDR1 as ENHRY and CDR2 as SYGVKD. The CDR3 has 13 amino acids. Trimming pared 0 bases from V and 7 bases from J, leaving 10 bases between. CDR3 DNA sequence: TGTGCCATCAGTGAGTCTGGAGAAGAAGAGCAGTACTTC. The encoded protein is CAISESGEEEQYF.